The clone carrying this T cell receptor (beta chain) was seen ten or more times. Its antigen is unknown. Genomic DNA constituted the template upon which TCR beta VDJ and CDR3 profiling was performed. TCRdb reanalysed the reads using MiXCR and keeps one entry per CDR3 protein. The sample holds just over 450,000 distinct CDR3 sequences, about a third seen once. The sample comes from a study of CD8+CD57+ T cells in acquired aplastic anemia. Study as a whole: Average DNA yield from sorted CD4+ and CD8+ cells was about 3 ug. General observations from the study: Between patients and controls, over 25 CD8+ CDR3 sequences were found in common.

All sequencing subjects had displayed CD8+CD57+ cell expansion on flow cytometry. The enrolled patients all had severe acquired aplastic anemia. Deletions cut 8 bases from V and 3 bases from J, with 3 bases between. The CDR3 covers 10 residues. The germline V gene has CDR1 LNHNV and CDR2 YYDKDF (reference sequence). The gene calls are TRBV15 and TRBJ2-3; D is ambiguous. The TCR sequence derives from a human donor with aplastic anemia. Sequencing used sorted CD4+, CD8+, or CD8+CD57+ T cells (not recorded which) from PBMCs. CDR3 coding DNA: TGTGCCACCTTGACAGATACGCAGTATTTT. It codes for CATLTDTQYF.